The next 10 T cell receptor beta chains were all read from a single sample in a study of post-analysis software for immune sequencing data. General observations from the study: Patients had higher frequencies than controls of about 5 TRBV segments, including TRBV5-6, TRBV5-1 and TRBV20-1.

Included in the TCR beta cDNA libraries were unique molecular identifiers. TCRdb recomputed calls from the PCR reads with MiXCR, one row per CDR3 protein. Among approximately 570,000 distinct CDR3 sequences listed, 40% to 50% were seen once. These receptors lack a known antigen. Sequences were obtained from blood. These TCRs come from a girl between 10 and 17 years old with multiple sclerosis.

The rearrangement uses TRBV29-1 and TRBJ2-1, with 12 nucleotides matching TRBD1. In germline, CDR1 is SQVTM, CDR2 ANQGSEA. The V gene end was trimmed by 7 bases and the J gene end by 7 bases; junction bases not matched to a gene: 11. This CDR3 spans 15 amino acids. In nucleotides, the CDR3 is TGCAGCGCAGCGGCCGGGACAGGGGGCTGGAATGAGCAGTTCTTC. Amino acid sequence: CSAAAGTGGWNEQFF.

CDR3 in DNA: TGTGCCAGCAGTTACTCCCCTTTGTCCGGGGGCTATGGCTACACCTTC. The encoded protein is CASSYSPLSGGYGYTF. The chain carries TRBV6-5 and TRBJ1-2; tentative D call: TRBD1 (5 bases). This CDR3 is 16 amino acids long. CDR1 is MNHEY and CDR2 is SVGAGI in the germline V gene. Deletions cut 0 bases from V and 4 bases from J, with 15 bases between.

This clonotype occurred a few times. The chain uses TRBV10-3 and TRBJ2-5; 7 bases fit TRBD2. Germline CDR1 ENHRY, CDR2 SYGVKD. J was trimmed by 5 bases and V by 10 bases; bases with no gene match: 16. There are 15 residues in the CDR3. CDR3: CATQGGSDDVETQYF. The DNA of the CDR3 is TGTGCCACCCAGGGAGGGTCGGATGATGTGGAGACCCAGTACTTC.

The rearrangement joins TRBV5-1 to TRBJ2-3; TRBD2 agrees at 7 bases. J lost 3 bases, V lost 3 bases, and 4 bases had no gene match. The CDR3 extends over 14 amino acids. CDR1 and CDR2 from the germline V gene are SGHRS and YFSETQ. CDR3: CASSWDYSTDTQYF. In DNA, the CDR3 is TGCGCCAGCAGCTGGGACTATTCTACAGATACGCAGTATTTT.

The genes are TRBV12-3 or TRBV12-4 and TRBJ2-7, with 9 bases fitting TRBD1. CDR3 length equals 14 residues. V dropped 5 bases and J dropped 6; count of bases not matched to a gene: 8. CDR3 sequence: CASSPAGQGIEQYF. DNA for the CDR3: TGTGCCAGCAGTCCTGCGGGACAGGGAATCGAGCAGTACTTC.

This clonotype was seen once. This chain links TRBV12-3 or TRBV12-4 with TRBJ2-5; TRBD2 agrees at 9 bases. This CDR3 is built from 18 residues. The V and J ends lost 1 base and 4 bases, in that order; junction bases with no gene match: 13. CDR3 amino acids: CASSLVETSGPGPETQYF. CDR3 DNA: TGTGCCAGCAGTTTAGTGGAAACTAGCGGGCCGGGTCCAGAGACCCAGTACTTC.

The rearrangement links TRBV5-4 to TRBJ2-7; tentative D call: TRBD1 (5 bases). From germline, CDR1 is SGHNT and CDR2 YYREEE (reference sequence). The CDR3 contains 14 residues. Trimming removed 0 bases from V and 2 bases from J, with 9 bases in between. CDR3 loop: CASSLDRTPYEQYF. CDR3 DNA: TGTGCCAGCAGCTTGGACAGGACCCCCTACGAGCAGTACTTC.

This chain connects TRBV11-2 to TRBJ2-3, with 9 bases lining up with TRBD1. The trim removed 1 base at V and 4 bases at J, leaving 12 bases unmatched. The germline CDR1 and CDR2 sequences are SGHAT and FQNNGV. CDR3 length equals 18 residues. Here the CDR3 DNA reads TGTGCCAGCAGCTTAGCCTCGACAGGGGGGGACTTTCCAGATACGCAGTATTTT. Translated: CASSLASTGGDFPDTQYF. Full variable domain (remainder filled in from reference TRBV11-2 and TRBJ2-3): EAGVAQSPRYKIIEKRQSVAFWCNPISGHATLYWYQQILGQGPKLLIQFQNNGVVDDSQLPKDRFSAERLKGVDSTLKIQPAKLEDSAVYLCASSLASTGGDFPDTQYFGPGTRLTVL.

The chain carries TRBV10-3 and TRBJ2-1; TRBD1 agrees at 11 bases. This CDR3 has 16 amino acids. Losses at the gene ends were 2 bases for V and 7 bases for J; bases not matched to a gene: 7. Germline CDR1 ENHRY, CDR2 SYGVKD. The CDR3 DNA is TGTGCCATCAGTGAGCCGATGGACAGGGGGCAGAATGAGCAGTTCTTC. This translates into CAISEPMDRGQNEQFF.

V usage is TRBV24-1 and J usage is TRBJ2-5; 8 bases line up with TRBD1. CDR1 is KGHDR, CDR2 SFDVKD, per germline. V dropped 3 bases and J dropped 2; count of bases not matched to a gene: 10. The CDR3 is made up of 17 amino acids. Here the CDR3 DNA reads TGTGCCACCAGTGATGCCCGTCGGACAGGGCTACAAGAGACCCAGTACTTC. Amino acids: CATSDARRTGLQETQYF.